The present T cell receptor beta chain was sequenced within a study of T cell changes during pregnancy in multiple sclerosis. Clones were sequenced by immunoSEQ multiplex PCR, and TCRdb holds only the in-frame ones, with some missing. Of approximately 52,000 clones listed, roughly 92% are singletons. CDR1 LNHDA and CDR2 SQIVND come from the germline V gene (reference sequence). This CDR3 has 12 residues. V was shortened by 10 bases and J by 3 bases, with 10 bases between the two germline ends. The rearrangement joins TRBV19 to TRBJ2-4, with D unclear. Sequences were derived from CD4+ T cells from peripheral blood mononuclear cells, sampled in the second trimester of pregnancy. The sequence was obtained from a female donor in good health, enrolled as a control in a pregnancy study. As DNA, the CDR3 is TGTGCCACCGCGGTGGGCAAAAACATTCAGTACTTC. This translates into CATAVGKNIQYF.